The 27 T cell receptor beta chains in this list originate from one sample, sequenced in a study of cytomegalovirus exposure and HLA in healthy donors (dated by TCRdb to between 2016 and 2019). Library preparation was by the immunoSEQ multiplex PCR assay. This immuneACCESS table, as held by TCRdb, lists in-frame sequences with V and J called but not all clones. Of the missing ones, under half trace to an unresolved V gene in checked studies; the others have no known cause. Counted in this sample were about 120,000 clones; roughly 88% of them appeared once. The leading ten clones occupy about 6% of the sample. The material sequenced was PBMCs. The receptors here all came from a woman younger than 35 in good health and CMV-seropositive.

V is TRBV4-2 and J is TRBJ2-7; a weak D match, TRBD2 (6 bases). CDR3 size: 15 residues. The germline V and J ends were trimmed by 0 bases and 2 bases, with 11 bases remaining between them. Germline values: CDR1 LGHNA, CDR2 YNFKEQ. CDR3 in amino acids: CASSQDERGAYEQYF. The CDR3 coding sequence is TGTGCCAGCAGCCAAGATGAACGCGGGGCCTACGAGCAGTACTTC.

The chain recombines TRBV7-2 with TRBJ1-1; D not certain. The germline V gene has CDR1 SGHTA and CDR2 FQGNSA. This CDR3 region has 13 residues. V was shortened by 5 bases and J by 1 base, with 8 bases between the two germline ends. The CDR3 nucleotides are TGTGCCAGCAGCGATTCGGGGAACACTGAAGCTTTCTTT. Protein sequence: CASSDSGNTEAFF.

V and J are TRBV27 and TRBJ2-1; TRBD2 aligns across 15 bases. The CDR3 runs to 16 residues. Germline-derived CDR1 and CDR2 are MNHEY and SMNVEV (reference sequence). Losses at the gene ends were 5 bases for V and 5 bases for J; bases not matched to a gene: 4. CDR3 bases: TGTGCCAGCAGTAGAGGGACTAGCGGGAGGAACAATGAGCAGTTCTTC. This sequence encodes CASSRGTSGRNNEQFF.

The chain uses TRBV5-1 and TRBJ2-2; tentatively, D is TRBD2 (5 bases). Germline CDR1 reads SGHRS; CDR2 reads YFSETQ. Trimming pared 5 bases from V and 3 bases from J, leaving 14 bases between. The CDR3 consists of 15 residues. In DNA, the CDR3 is TGCGCCAGCAGTTTAACCCCCGGGGACACCGGGGAGCTGTTTTTT. Residues: CASSLTPGDTGELFF.

The V and J genes are TRBV4-1 and TRBJ1-2; D gene ambiguous. Trimming removed 0 bases at V and 2 bases at J, with 13 bases between. Germline V gene sequence: CDR1 MGHRA, CDR2 YSYEKL. CDR3 length: 16 residues. The DNA for the CDR3 is TGCGCCAGCAGCCAAGAGTGGTCGGAGGCCAACTATGGCTACACCTTC. It is translated as CASSQEWSEANYGYTF.

V usage is TRBV11-2 and J usage is TRBJ2-7; 7 bases are shared with TRBD2. Unmatched junction bases numbered 3, after V lost 1 base and J lost 3 bases. CDR3 length equals 14 residues. The V gene's germline CDR1 is SGHAT and CDR2 FQNNGV. The CDR3 loop reads CASSLGLADYEQYF. CDR3 in DNA: TGTGCCAGCAGCTTAGGGCTAGCGGACTACGAGCAGTACTTC.

V is TRBV5-4 and J is TRBJ1-1; D might be TRBD1 (5 bases). There are 16 residues in the CDR3. Germline V lookup: CDR1 SGHNT, CDR2 YYREEE (reference sequence). Trimming removed 5 bases at V and 1 base at J, with 18 bases between. CDR3 amino acids: CASRHGRERKNTEAFF. CDR3 sequence (DNA): TGTGCCAGCAGGCACGGCAGGGAACGGAAGAACACTGAAGCTTTCTTT.

The genes are TRBV11-3 and TRBJ2-3; a possible D gene is TRBD2 (6 bases). The CDR3 runs 16 residues. Trimming removed 2 bases at V and 2 bases at J, with 14 bases between. Per germline, CDR1 SGHNT and CDR2 YENEEA. This CDR3 reads CASSLNVVAATDTQYF. The DNA for the CDR3 is TGTGCCAGCAGCTTAAATGTGGTAGCGGCCACAGATACGCAGTATTTT.

The V gene is TRBV11-2, the J gene TRBJ1-5, with a tentative D call TRBD1 (5 bases). Trimming stripped 4 bases from V and 7 bases from J, with 14 bases between. Germline V CDR1 and CDR2: SGHAT, FQNNGV. The CDR3 is 14 amino acids. In DNA, the CDR3 is TGTGCCAGCAGCTGGAACCGGGGGGACCAGCCCCAGCATTTT. Translating gives CASSWNRGDQPQHF. Variable domain in full (rest from reference TRBV11-2 and TRBJ1-5): EAGVAQSPRYKIIEKRQSVAFWCNPISGHATLYWYQQILGQGPKLLIQFQNNGVVDDSQLPKDRFSAERLKGVDSTLKIQPAKLEDSAVYLCASSWNRGDQPQHFGDGTRLSIL.

The chain recombines TRBV30 with TRBJ1-2; D is unclear. The CDR3 sequence is 12 residues long. V lost 5 bases and J lost 4, with 11 bases in between. Germline values: CDR1 GTSNPN, CDR2 SVGIG (reference sequence). CDR3 region: CAWAISPYGYTF. The CDR3 DNA is TGTGCCTGGGCAATTAGCCCCTATGGCTACACCTTC.

The V gene is TRBV5-1, the J gene TRBJ2-2; perhaps TRBD1 as D (5 bases). V was pared by 4 bases and J by 7 bases, with 8 bases between. The germline gives CDR1 SGHRS, CDR2 YFSETQ. This CDR3 comprises 12 residues. This chain's CDR3 is CASSQGHGELFF. The CDR3 bases are TGCGCCAGCAGCCAGGGTCACGGGGAGCTGTTTTTT.

This chain uses TRBV7-2 with TRBJ1-5; D gene unclear. The CDR3 covers 13 residues. Trimming took off 5 bases at V and 3 bases at J, with 8 bases between the two ends. Germline-derived CDR1 and CDR2 are SGHTA and FQGNSA. DNA for the CDR3: TGTGCCAGCAGCCTTGGAGTCAATCAGCCCCAGCATTTT. It translates to CASSLGVNQPQHF.

V gene TRBV18 combines with J gene TRBJ1-6; weak D call: TRBD1 (5 bases). V was shortened by 2 bases and J by 7 bases, with 12 bases between the two germline ends. The CDR3 consists of 15 residues. Per germline, CDR1 KGHSH and CDR2 LQKENI. The CDR3 sequence is CASSPDRGRNSPLHF. The CDR3 region has the DNA TGTGCCAGCTCACCAGATAGGGGAAGGAATTCACCCCTCCACTTT.

The chain employs TRBV11-2 and TRBJ2-7, with TRBD2 matching 15 bases. CDR3 length: 19 amino acids. Germline V gene data show CDR1 as SGHAT and CDR2 as FQNNGV. With 0 bases clipped from V and 7 bases from J, the junction kept 13 bases outside the gene matches. The CDR3, as DNA: TGTGCCAGCAGCTTAGAGGTCGGACTAGCGGGAGGGAGATTGGGGGAGCAGTACTTC. Translated: CASSLEVGLAGGRLGEQYF.

The chain uses TRBV7-3 and TRBJ2-3, with D hard to call. CDR3 length: 13 residues. V was trimmed by 5 bases and J by 6 bases, leaving 12 bases between them. From germline, CDR1 is SGHTA and CDR2 FQGTGA. DNA for the CDR3: TGTGCCAGCAGCGCCGCCCACGGGGATACGCAGTATTTT. It is translated as CASSAAHGDTQYF.

This sequence joins TRBV15 and TRBJ1-6; unclear D gene. CDR3 length: 13 amino acids. Germline CDR1 and CDR2: LNHNV and YYDKDF (reference sequence). Trimming shortened V by 1 base and J by 10 bases, and 8 bases separated the two germline ends. CDR3 DNA sequence: TGTGCCACCAGCAGAGGGGGAGTCTCACCCCTCCACTTT. Translation gives CATSRGGVSPLHF.

This chain uses TRBV18 with TRBJ1-1, with D maybe TRBD1 (6 bases). CDR3 size: 17 residues. Trimming took off 3 bases at V and 6 bases at J, with 23 bases between the two ends. Germline CDR1 is KGHSH and CDR2 is LQKENI. The DNA of the CDR3 is TGTGCCAGCTCACCTAGCGGGGGCACTAGCTTGGACTCTGAAGCTTTCTTT. Translating it yields CASSPSGGTSLDSEAFF.

The V call is TRBV27, the J call TRBJ1-2; tentatively, D is TRBD1 (5 bases). This CDR3 region has 14 residues. Per germline, CDR1 MNHEY and CDR2 SMNVEV (reference sequence). Between the trimmed V and J ends, which lost 6 bases and 6 bases, there was a span of 17 bases. The CDR3 DNA sequence: TGTGCCAGCAGGGCCCCCGGGGGGTACAATGGCTACACCTTC. This encodes CASRAPGGYNGYTF.

This chain links TRBV6-1 with TRBJ2-1; tentative D call: TRBD1 (5 bases). The V gene's germline CDR1 is MNHNS and CDR2 SASEGT. The CDR3 has 13 residues. V lost 4 bases and J lost 5, with 9 bases in between. The CDR3 spells CASSATRDNEQFF. The CDR3 DNA is TGTGCCAGCAGTGCGACCAGGGACAATGAGCAGTTCTTC.

The V and J genes are TRBV11-3 and TRBJ2-7; TRBD2 matches 9 bases. Per germline, CDR1 SGHNT and CDR2 YENEEA. V gave up 4 bases and J gave up 3 bases; unmatched junction bases: 10. The CDR3 covers 16 residues. CDR3: CASSSTPLAGLYEQYF. DNA of the CDR3: TGTGCCAGCAGCTCCACCCCCCTAGCGGGGCTCTACGAGCAGTACTTC.

The genes are TRBV9 and TRBJ2-1; TRBD2 matches 10 bases. V trimming: 3 bases; J trimming: 7 bases; junction bases outside the gene matches: 4. This CDR3 has 14 amino acids. From germline, CDR1 is SGDLS and CDR2 YYNGEE. Here the CDR3 reads CASSGLAGVNEQFF. The CDR3 DNA reads TGTGCCAGCAGCGGGCTAGCGGGAGTAAATGAGCAGTTCTTC.

CDR3 in DNA: TGTGCCAGCAGCTTTCGTTATGAGCAGTTCTTC. This codes for CASSFRYEQFF. This chain joins TRBV7-2 and TRBJ2-1; no reliable D call. CDR1 and CDR2 (germline): SGHTA, FQGNSA. The germline V and J ends were trimmed by 3 bases and 8 bases, with 5 bases remaining between them. The CDR3 is 11 residues long. The whole variable domain, filled in from reference TRBV7-2 and TRBJ2-1, reads GAGVSQSPSNKVTEKGKDVELRCDPISGHTALYWYRQSLGQGLEFLIYFQGNSAPDKSGLPSDRFSAERTGGSVSTLTIQRTQQEDSAVYLCASSFRYEQFFGPGTRLTVL.

V and J are TRBV18 and TRBJ1-2; D possibly corresponds to TRBD1 (5 bases). Germline CDR1 and CDR2: KGHSH and LQKENI. V was pared by 2 bases and J by 3 bases, with 10 bases between. The CDR3 is 14 amino acids. As DNA, the CDR3 is TGTGCCAGCTCACCAAGCCAGGGCCACTATGGCTACACCTTC. This gives the protein CASSPSQGHYGYTF.

The chain carries TRBV28 and TRBJ1-5; D is unclear. This CDR3 contains 17 residues. Germline V CDR1 and CDR2: MDHEN, SYDVKM. V was shortened by 2 bases and J by 0 bases, with 14 bases between the two germline ends. The CDR3 sequence is CASSLIGRGYSNQPQHF. Here the CDR3 DNA reads TGTGCCAGCAGTTTAATAGGCAGAGGTTATAGCAATCAGCCCCAGCATTTT.

The V call is TRBV7-7, the J call TRBJ2-3, with TRBD1 identical over 8 bases. Germline V gene data show CDR1 as SSHAT and CDR2 as FNYEAQ (reference sequence). The CDR3 length is 14 residues. The J segment lost 6 bases and the V segment lost 11 bases, leaving 13 bases of the junction unmatched. CDR3 loop: CAVAGGILRDTQYF. Written as DNA, the CDR3 is TGTGCCGTGGCAGGGGGCATACTAAGGGATACGCAGTATTTT.

The CDR3 region has the DNA TGTGCCAGCAGTGACACGGGGGGGTATAGCAATCAGCCCCAGCATTTT. Amino acid sequence: CASSDTGGYSNQPQHF. The chain is built from TRBV6-1 and TRBJ1-5; D perhaps matches TRBD1 (5 bases). V lost 3 bases and J lost 0, with 12 bases in between. CDR3 length equals 16 residues. Germline V gene lookup returns CDR1 MNHNS and CDR2 SASEGT.

Concerning this clone itself: A junction end diverges from the germline sequence, so it may reflect a read error. The chain is built from TRBV5-1 and TRBJ2-1; TRBD1 aligns across 9 bases. CDR3 size: 13 residues. Per the germline V gene, CDR1 is SGHRS and CDR2 is YFSETQ. CDR3 sequence: CASSLGQDRGVVF. CDR3 sequence (DNA): TGCGCCAGCAGCTTGGGTCAGGACAGGGGAGTGGTCTTC. Full variable domain (outside the CDR3, taken from reference TRBV5-1 and TRBJ2-1): KAGVTQTPRYLIKTRGQQVTLSCSPISGHRSVSWYQQTPGQGLQFLFEYFSETQRNKGNFPGRFSGRQFSNSRSEMNVSTLELGDSALYLCASSLGQDRGVVFGPGTRLTVL.